This TCR beta chain emerged from a study of cytomegalovirus exposure and HLA in healthy donors. Study-wide points: Evidence from a later analysis indicated that most CMV-associated TCR beta chains looked HLA-restricted.

As regards this clone: Its antigen is undetermined.

The donors (healthy individuals) were bone marrow donors. The CDR3 is 15 amino acids. Germline V gene sequence: CDR1 SGHTA, CDR2 FQGNSA. Deletions cut 1 base from V and 4 bases from J, with 10 bases between. Vbeta (60) and Jbeta (13) primers were used in the PCR. Method: immunoSEQ multiplex PCR; TCRdb's copy keeps in-frame clones and lacks some. The top ten hold about a sixth of the sample, which has 65,000 to 75,000 clones, approximately 70% seen once. This receptor was taken from a man aged 35-49 years in good health and CMV-seropositive. Sequencing was carried out using PBMCs. V usage is TRBV7-2 and J usage is TRBJ1-4, with D tentatively TRBD1 (6 bases). As DNA, the CDR3 is TGTGCCAGCAGCTTAGGAGCAGGGGTTAATGAAAAACTGTTTTTT. Translation: CASSLGAGVNEKLFF.